The sequence of this T cell receptor beta chain was determined in a study of control samples from healthy donors and cancer patients. This CDR3 has 15 amino acids. Trimming removed 0 bases from V and 1 base from J, with 9 bases in between. CDR1 and CDR2 from the germline V gene are SGHRS and YFSETQ. Assay used: immunoSEQ multiplex PCR; TCRdb lists only in-frame clones, some missing. The profile shows about 120,000 clones, around 92% of them singletons. The TCR sequence derives from a man between 45 and 60 years old in good health. Material for sequencing was blood. V is TRBV5-1 and J is TRBJ2-3; tentatively, D is TRBD1 (5 bases). The chain's CDR3 is CASSLDGARTDTQYF. CDR3 DNA sequence: TGCGCCAGCAGCTTGGATGGGGCCCGCACAGATACGCAGTATTTT.